This TCR beta chain stems from a study of T cell responses to AZD1222 COVID-19 vaccine (dated by TCRdb to 2020 to 2023). Study-level background: AZD1222 recipients given second doses at about 4 weeks or at about 12 weeks were pooled, since spike-specific TCR depth and breadth were not found to differ between the two schedules. A total of roughly 240 trial participants underwent TCR sequencing, of whom approximately 210 received two doses of AZD1222 and around 26 received two doses of the MenACWY control vaccine. Trial participants were enrolled by age into subgroups of 18-55, 56-69 and 70-plus years, and around 150, 28 and 57 TCR-sequenced participants, respectively, were included in these subgroups.

The CDR3 regions of human TCRbeta chains were subjected to immunosequencing. The source study handled its data this way. Repertoire TCRs were matched against a reference library of SARS-CoV-2-specific TCRs generated with the MIRA antigen-specificity platform. Breadth was defined as the fraction of unique TCRs that were SARS-CoV-2-associated, and depth was defined as the fraction of total T cells that were SARS-CoV-2-associated. Each spike-specific TCR was assigned to its reactive spike region and to a CD4 or CD8 class using the MIRA data. Log10-transformed breadth and depth values were compared by one-way ANOVA with Sidak's multiple comparisons tests. Not all clones reach the TCRdb copy of this immuneACCESS table, which keeps in-frame sequences only. Checked studies attribute under half of the gap to unresolved V genes and leave the rest unexplained. V and J calls and clone size follow that table, whereas D and trimming were derived from the DNA. Here the sample has approximately 170,000 clones; under 95% occur a single time. Less than 5.5% of the sample rests with the top ten.

V was cut back by 3 bases and J by 0 bases, leaving a gap of 5 bases between them. Counted from cysteine to phenylalanine, this CDR3 has 12 amino acids. CDR3 DNA is the only sequence kept; it has 36 bases, read in frame from the first base. CDR1 is given as DFQATT and CDR2 as SNEGSKA, both from the germline V gene (reference sequence). Here is what the overall study found, with its caveats: After two AZD1222 doses, spike-specific TCR breadth and depth were significantly higher than at day 0 and than in MenACWY recipients. Because no day 14 peak-response samples were available, repertoires were characterized only after the peak T cell response. Most participants were white British and females outnumbered males, and the authors suggested that clonal diversity may have been underestimated. Vaccine-associated CD4 TCRs spanned the whole spike protein, with dominant responses in regions 160-218 and 743-854. In the small 56-69-year group, the increase in depth fell short of significance, most likely because of low power. Conclusions about previously exposed vaccinees are limited, since just 6 or 7 AZD1222 recipients were seropositive for SARS-CoV-2 at baseline. Reportedly, close to half of the unique spike-specific TCRs recognized epitopes lying outside the regions that are mutated in the B.1.351 and B.1.1.7 variants.

About this clone itself: Its antigen specificity is not known. Per-nucleotide qualities are absent, and no much larger clonotype sits a single base away.

The time point label for this specimen denotes: baseline before first vaccination. Vaccinee samples were obtained from the UK trials COV001 and COV002, which included a single-blind randomized controlled phase 2/3 trial of AZD1222 (ChAdOx1 nCoV-19) in healthy adults. Trial participant PBMC samples were collected at day 0 and day 28 after the second dose for TCRbeta chain sequencing. This chain joins TRBV20-1 to TRBJ1-1; no D gene can be assigned with confidence. The TCR comes from an adult in good health. Sequenced material: peripheral blood, taken on day 0 of AZD1222 vaccination. The CDR3 protein: CSASVLNTEAFF. In nucleotides, the sequence is TGCAGTGCTAGTGTTTTGAACACTGAAGCTTTCTTT.